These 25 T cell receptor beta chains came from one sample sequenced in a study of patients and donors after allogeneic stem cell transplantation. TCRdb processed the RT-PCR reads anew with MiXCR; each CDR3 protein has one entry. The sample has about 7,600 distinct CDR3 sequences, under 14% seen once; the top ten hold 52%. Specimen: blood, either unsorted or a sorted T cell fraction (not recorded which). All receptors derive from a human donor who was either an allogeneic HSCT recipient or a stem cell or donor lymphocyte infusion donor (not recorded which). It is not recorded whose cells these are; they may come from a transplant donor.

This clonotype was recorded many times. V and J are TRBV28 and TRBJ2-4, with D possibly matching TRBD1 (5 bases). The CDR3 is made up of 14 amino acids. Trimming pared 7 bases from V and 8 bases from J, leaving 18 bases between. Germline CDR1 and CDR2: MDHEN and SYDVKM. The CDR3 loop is CASTTTVGSDIQYF. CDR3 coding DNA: TGTGCCAGCACTACGACAGTTGGAAGTGACATTCAGTACTTC.

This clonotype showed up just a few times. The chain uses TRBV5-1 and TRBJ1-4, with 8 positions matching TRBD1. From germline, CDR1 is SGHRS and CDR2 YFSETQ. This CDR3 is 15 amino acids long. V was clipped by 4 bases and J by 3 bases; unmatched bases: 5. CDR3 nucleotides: TGCGCCAGCAGCCCTGGACAGGGTGCTAATGAAAAACTGTTTTTT. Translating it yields CASSPGQGANEKLFF.

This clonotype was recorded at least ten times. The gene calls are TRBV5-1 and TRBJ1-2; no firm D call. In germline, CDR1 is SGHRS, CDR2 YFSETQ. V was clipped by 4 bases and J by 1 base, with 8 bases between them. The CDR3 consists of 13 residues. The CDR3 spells CASSARINYGYTF. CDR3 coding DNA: TGCGCCAGCAGCGCCAGGATTAACTATGGCTACACCTTC.

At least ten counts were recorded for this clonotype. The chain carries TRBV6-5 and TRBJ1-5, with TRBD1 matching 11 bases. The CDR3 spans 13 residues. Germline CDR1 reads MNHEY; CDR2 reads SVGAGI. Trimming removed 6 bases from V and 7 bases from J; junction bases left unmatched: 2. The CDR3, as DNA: TGTGCCAGCAGGGGACAGGGGGACCAGCCCCAGCATTTT. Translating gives CASRGQGDQPQHF.

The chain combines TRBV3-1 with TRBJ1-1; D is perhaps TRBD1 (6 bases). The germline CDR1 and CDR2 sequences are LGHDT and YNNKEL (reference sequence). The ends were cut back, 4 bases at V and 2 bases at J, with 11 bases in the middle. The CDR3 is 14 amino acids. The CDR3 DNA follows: TGTGCCAGCAGCCCTCAGGGGCATAACACTGAAGCTTTCTTT. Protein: CASSPQGHNTEAFF.

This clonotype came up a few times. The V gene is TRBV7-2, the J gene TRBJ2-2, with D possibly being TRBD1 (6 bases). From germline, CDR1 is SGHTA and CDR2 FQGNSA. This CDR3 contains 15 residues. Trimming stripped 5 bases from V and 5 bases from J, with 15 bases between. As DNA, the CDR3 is TGTGCCAGCAGCCTTTCAGGGGCCGGGACCGGGGAGCTGTTTTTT. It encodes CASSLSGAGTGELFF.

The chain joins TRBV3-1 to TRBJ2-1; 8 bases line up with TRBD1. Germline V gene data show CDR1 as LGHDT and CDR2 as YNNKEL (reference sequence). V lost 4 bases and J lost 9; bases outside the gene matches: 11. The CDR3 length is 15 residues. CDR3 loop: CASSPMDRVFVEQFF. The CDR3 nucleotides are TGTGCCAGCAGCCCCATGGACAGGGTTTTTGTTGAGCAGTTCTTC.

The CDR3 sequence is CASSLLPGVTGELFF. The CDR3 bases are TGTGCCAGCAGCTTACTCCCAGGGGTTACCGGGGAGCTGTTTTTT. This chain links TRBV7-3 with TRBJ2-2; TRBD1 is a possible D gene (6 bases). Germline V lookup: CDR1 SGHTA, CDR2 FQGTGA. CDR3 size: 15 residues. The V gene lost 2 bases and the J gene lost 5 bases, with 12 bases spanning the gap.

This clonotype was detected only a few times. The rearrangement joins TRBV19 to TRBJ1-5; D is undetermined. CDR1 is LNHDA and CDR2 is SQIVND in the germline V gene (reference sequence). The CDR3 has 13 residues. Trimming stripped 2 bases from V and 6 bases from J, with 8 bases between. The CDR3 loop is CASSIQAGQPQHF. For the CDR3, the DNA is TGTGCCAGTAGTATACAGGCGGGTCAGCCCCAGCATTTT.

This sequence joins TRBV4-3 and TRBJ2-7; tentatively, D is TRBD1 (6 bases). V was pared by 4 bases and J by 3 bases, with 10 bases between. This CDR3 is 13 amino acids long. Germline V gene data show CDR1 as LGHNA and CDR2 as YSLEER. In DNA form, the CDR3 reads TGCGCCAGCAGCCGCGGACAGTACTACGAGCAGTACTTC. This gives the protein CASSRGQYYEQYF.

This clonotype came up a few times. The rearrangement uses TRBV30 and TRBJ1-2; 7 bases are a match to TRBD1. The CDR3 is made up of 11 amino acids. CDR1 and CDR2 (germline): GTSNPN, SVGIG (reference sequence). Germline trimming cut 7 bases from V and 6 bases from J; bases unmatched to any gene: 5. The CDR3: CASTGTNGYTF. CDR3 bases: TGTGCCTCGACAGGGACGAATGGCTACACCTTC.

This CDR3 reads CASRPKSGGEMNTGELFF. CDR3 in DNA: TGTGCAAGTCGCCCCAAGTCGGGGGGTGAAATGAACACCGGGGAGCTGTTTTTT. This chain joins TRBV12-2 and TRBJ2-2; the tabulated D call, TRBD1, remains unverified against the DNA. TRBV12-2 is shown as a pseudogene. The CDR3 has 18 amino acids.

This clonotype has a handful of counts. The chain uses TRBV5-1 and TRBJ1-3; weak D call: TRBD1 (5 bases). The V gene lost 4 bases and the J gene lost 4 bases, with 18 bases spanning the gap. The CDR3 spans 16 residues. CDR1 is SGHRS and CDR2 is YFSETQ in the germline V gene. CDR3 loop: CASSRAGQGAGNTIYF. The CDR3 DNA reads TGCGCCAGCAGCAGAGCGGGGCAGGGTGCAGGAAACACCATATATTTT.

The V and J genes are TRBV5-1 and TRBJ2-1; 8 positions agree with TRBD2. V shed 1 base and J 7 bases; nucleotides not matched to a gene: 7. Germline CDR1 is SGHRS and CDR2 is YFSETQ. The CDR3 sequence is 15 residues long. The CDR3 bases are TGCGCCAGCAGCTTGACCGCGGGGGGAACGAATGAGCAGTTCTTC. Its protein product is CASSLTAGGTNEQFF.

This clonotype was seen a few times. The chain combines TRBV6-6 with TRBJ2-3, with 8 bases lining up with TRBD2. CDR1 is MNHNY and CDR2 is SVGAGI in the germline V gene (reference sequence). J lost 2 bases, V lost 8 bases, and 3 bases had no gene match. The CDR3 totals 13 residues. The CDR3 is CASRGGTTDTQYF. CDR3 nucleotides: TGTGCCAGCCGGGGGGGGACCACAGATACGCAGTATTTT.

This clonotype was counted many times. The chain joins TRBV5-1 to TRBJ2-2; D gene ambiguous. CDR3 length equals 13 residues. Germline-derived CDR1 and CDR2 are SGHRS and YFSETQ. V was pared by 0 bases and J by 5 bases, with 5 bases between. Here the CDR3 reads CASSLDGTGELFF. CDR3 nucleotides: TGCGCCAGCAGCTTGGATGGGACCGGGGAGCTGTTTTTT.

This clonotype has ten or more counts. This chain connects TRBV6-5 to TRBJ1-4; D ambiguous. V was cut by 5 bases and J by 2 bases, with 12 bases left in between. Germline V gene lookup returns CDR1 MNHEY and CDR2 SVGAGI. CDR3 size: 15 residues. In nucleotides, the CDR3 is TGTGCCAGCAGTCTCGAGGTTGGGACTAATGAAAAACTGTTTTTT. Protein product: CASSLEVGTNEKLFF.

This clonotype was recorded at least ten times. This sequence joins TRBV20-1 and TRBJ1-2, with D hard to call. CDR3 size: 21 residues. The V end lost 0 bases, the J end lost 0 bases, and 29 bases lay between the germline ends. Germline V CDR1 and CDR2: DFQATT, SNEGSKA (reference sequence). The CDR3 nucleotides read TGCAGTGCTAGAGATCTCGGGGAAGTGGGGATAAAACCGGGAGCTAACTATGGCTACACCTTC. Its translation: CSARDLGEVGIKPGANYGYTF.

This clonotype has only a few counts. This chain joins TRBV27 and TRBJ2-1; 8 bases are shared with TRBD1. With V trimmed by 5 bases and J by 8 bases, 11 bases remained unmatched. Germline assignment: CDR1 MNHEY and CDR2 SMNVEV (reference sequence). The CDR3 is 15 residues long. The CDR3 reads CASSLGTGDGYEQFF. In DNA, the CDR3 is TGTGCCAGCAGTCTAGGGACAGGAGATGGGTATGAGCAGTTCTTC.

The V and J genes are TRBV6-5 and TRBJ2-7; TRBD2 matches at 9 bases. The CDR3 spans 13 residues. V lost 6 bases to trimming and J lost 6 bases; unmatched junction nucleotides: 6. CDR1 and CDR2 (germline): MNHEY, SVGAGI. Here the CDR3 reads CASRPGLAVEQYF. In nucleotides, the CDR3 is TGTGCCAGCAGGCCGGGACTAGCAGTCGAGCAGTACTTC.

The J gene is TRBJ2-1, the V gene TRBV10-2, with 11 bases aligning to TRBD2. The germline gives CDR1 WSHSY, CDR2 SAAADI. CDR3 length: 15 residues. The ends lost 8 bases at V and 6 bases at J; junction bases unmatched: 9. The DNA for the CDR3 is TGCGCCAGCCAGTGGGTAGCGGGGGGGTCCAATGAGCAGTTCTTC. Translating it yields CASQWVAGGSNEQFF.

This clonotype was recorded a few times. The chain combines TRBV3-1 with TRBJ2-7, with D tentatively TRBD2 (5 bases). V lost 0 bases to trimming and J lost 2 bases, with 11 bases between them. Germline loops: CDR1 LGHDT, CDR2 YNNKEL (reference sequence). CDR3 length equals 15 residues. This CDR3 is CASSQEGVRAYEQYF. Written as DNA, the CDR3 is TGTGCCAGCAGCCAAGAGGGAGTGAGAGCCTACGAGCAGTACTTC.

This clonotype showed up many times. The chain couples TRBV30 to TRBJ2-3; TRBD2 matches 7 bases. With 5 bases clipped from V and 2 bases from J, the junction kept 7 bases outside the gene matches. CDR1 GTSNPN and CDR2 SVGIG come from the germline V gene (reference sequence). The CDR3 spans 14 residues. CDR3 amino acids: CAWYASGNTDTQYF. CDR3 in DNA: TGTGCCTGGTATGCTAGCGGAAACACAGATACGCAGTATTTT.

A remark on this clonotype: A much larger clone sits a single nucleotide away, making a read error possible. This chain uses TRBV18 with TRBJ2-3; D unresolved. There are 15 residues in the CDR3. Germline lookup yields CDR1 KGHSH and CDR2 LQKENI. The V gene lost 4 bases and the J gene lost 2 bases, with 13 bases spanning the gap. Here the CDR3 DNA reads TGTGCCAGCTCACTTAACTCCCCCTACACAGATACGCAGTATTTT. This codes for CASSLNSPYTDTQYF.

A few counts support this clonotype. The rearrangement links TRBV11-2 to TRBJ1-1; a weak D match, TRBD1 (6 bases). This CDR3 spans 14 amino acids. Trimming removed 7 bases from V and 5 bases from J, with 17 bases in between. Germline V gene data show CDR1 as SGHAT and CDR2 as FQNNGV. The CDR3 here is CASTPNRVGTEAFF. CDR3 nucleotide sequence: TGTGCCAGCACACCGAACAGGGTCGGAACTGAAGCTTTCTTT.